This paragraph reports one TCR beta chain. What it binds is unknown. This record belongs to a study of T cell repertoires in cytomegalovirus infection. General observations from the study: HLA-C-restricted CMV clonotypes gave the most frequent clonotype in two of eight donors.

Looked up from germline, CDR1 is SGHTA and CDR2 is FQGNSA. The CDR3 is made up of 16 amino acids. V was shortened by 0 bases and J by 3 bases, with 14 bases between the two germline ends. TCRdb passed the reads through MiXCR, listing each CDR3 protein once. The sample yields around 260,000 distinct CDR3 sequences, about 25% seen once. The chain carries TRBV7-2 and TRBJ2-5; D might be TRBD1 or TRBD2, each matching 5 bases. The receptor was derived from a human donor in good health (CMV status not recorded). Some clones in this sample may be carry-over from other donors' samples. Input material: PBMCs. Written as DNA, the CDR3 is TGTGCCAGCAGCTTAGCGTTTGGTCGAGGGGAAGAGACCCAGTACTTC. It encodes CASSLAFGRGEETQYF. Looking up the rest from reference TRBV7-2 and TRBJ2-5 gives the full variable domain: GAGVSQSPSNKVTEKGKDVELRCDPISGHTALYWYRQSLGQGLEFLIYFQGNSAPDKSGLPSDRFSAERTGGSVSTLTIQRTQQEDSAVYLCASSLAFGRGEETQYFGPGTRLLVL.